The 5 T cell receptor beta chains below come from one sample, sequenced in a study of blood T cells in healthy people across ages. The authors ran a second PCR of roughly 7 to 11 cycles using a sample-barcoded 5' primer and a J-beta primer mix. In TCRdb, the 5' RACE reads were re-called with MiXCR into one record per CDR3 protein. This table holds roughly 1.4 million distinct CDR3 sequences, 59% found once. The specimen was blood. The receptors here all came from a young man in good health.

J is TRBJ2-2 and V is TRBV11-2; 7 bases fit TRBD1. This CDR3 region has 15 residues. The germline CDR1 and CDR2 sequences are SGHAT and FQNNGV. The ends lost 4 bases at V and 5 bases at J; junction bases unmatched: 7. Written as DNA, the CDR3 is TGTGCCAGCAGCTCTAGACAGGGTGGTACCGGGGAGCTGTTTTTT. It encodes CASSSRQGGTGELFF.

This chain joins TRBV7-8 and TRBJ2-7, with 9 bases lining up with TRBD2. Germline V CDR1 and CDR2: SGHVS, FQNEAQ. V trimming: 1 base; J trimming: 4 bases; junction bases outside the gene matches: 11. This CDR3 is built from 17 residues. The CDR3 nucleotides are TGTGCCAGCAGCTTAGTTCCTGCTAGCGGGGAAGGATACGAGCAGTACTTC. As protein: CASSLVPASGEGYEQYF.

This clonotype was observed a few times. This chain connects TRBV28 to TRBJ2-7, with TRBD2 identical over 8 bases. The V gene end was trimmed by 7 bases and the J gene end by 3 bases; junction bases not matched to a gene: 11. The germline gives CDR1 MDHEN, CDR2 SYDVKM. The CDR3 contains 15 residues. The CDR3 bases are TGTGCCAGCAAAGGACCCCCGGGGGGGAACTACGAGCAGTACTTC. Its translation is CASKGPPGGNYEQYF. Using reference TRBV28 and TRBJ2-7 for the parts outside the CDR3, the full variable domain is DVKVTQSSRYLVKRTGEKVFLECVQDMDHENMFWYRQDPGLGLRLIYFSYDVKMKEKGDIPEGYSVSREKKERFSLILESASTNQTSMYLCASKGPPGGNYEQYFGPGTRLTVT.

This sequence joins TRBV29-1 and TRBJ2-1, with 8 bases fitting TRBD2. The DNA matches TRBJ2-7 better at its end, which makes the J call doubtful. Germline V gene data show CDR1 as SQVTM and CDR2 as ANQGSEA. CDR3 length: 13 residues. The CDR3 DNA reads TGCAGCGCTTGTAGCGGGATCCTCAATGAGCAGTACTTC. This gives the protein CSACSGILNEQYF.

The chain recombines TRBV2 with TRBJ2-5; the D gene is possibly TRBD1 (6 bases). The CDR3 contains 13 residues. With 8 bases removed from V and 11 bases from J, the gap between germline ends came to 21 bases. Germline-derived CDR1 and CDR2 are SNHLY and FYNNEI. The CDR3 nucleotides read TGTGCCAGCGGGACACCCCGATTGAATGAGCAGTACTTC. Its translation is CASGTPRLNEQYF.